One sample yielded the 13 T cell receptor beta chains listed below, sequenced in a study of cytomegalovirus exposure and HLA in healthy donors. PCR primers comprised 60 Vbeta and 13 Jbeta primers. Clones were read by immunoSEQ multiplex PCR, and TCRdb kept only the in-frame ones, dropping some. In all, the sample yields 130,000 to 150,000 clones. The sample comprised PBMCs. These receptors were obtained from a male donor in good health and CMV-seronegative.

The gene calls are TRBV13 and TRBJ1-4; 11 bases are a match to TRBD1. The CDR3 runs to 20 residues. V lost 5 bases to trimming and J lost 3 bases; unmatched junction nucleotides: 17. Germline-derived CDR1 and CDR2 are PRHDT and FYEKMQ (reference sequence). The CDR3 sequence is CASSVAGTGGTTWANEKLFF. For the CDR3, the DNA is TGTGCCAGCAGCGTAGCCGGGACAGGGGGAACCACATGGGCTAATGAAAAACTGTTTTTT.

V is TRBV7-8 and J is TRBJ1-1; TRBD1 aligns across 8 bases. V shed 2 bases and J 7 bases; nucleotides not matched to a gene: 3. The CDR3 contains 13 residues. Germline V CDR1 and CDR2: SGHVS, FQNEAQ. CDR3 bases: TGTGCCAGCAGCTTACAGGGGGCAAATGAAGCTTTCTTT. Translation: CASSLQGANEAFF.

This chain connects TRBV19 to TRBJ2-7; TRBD1 agrees at 7 bases. The V and J ends lost 4 bases and 5 bases, in that order; junction bases with no gene match: 2. The CDR3 covers 12 residues. Germline CDR1 and CDR2: LNHDA and SQIVND (reference sequence). CDR3 region: CASSRQGNEQYF. CDR3 sequence (DNA): TGTGCCAGTAGTAGACAGGGTAACGAGCAGTACTTC.

The chain is built from TRBV6-1 and TRBJ2-5, with D perhaps TRBD2 (7 bases). This CDR3 is 16 amino acids long. The germline V and J ends were trimmed by 0 bases and 5 bases, with 16 bases remaining between them. The V gene's germline CDR1 is MNHNS and CDR2 SASEGT. The CDR3 region is CASSEASRGGRETQYF. CDR3 in DNA: TGTGCCAGCAGTGAAGCGAGCAGGGGAGGGCGCGAGACCCAGTACTTC.

The chain joins TRBV14 to TRBJ1-2, with D tentatively TRBD1 (5 bases). V gave up 3 bases and J gave up 4 bases, with 9 bases separating them. Germline V gene sequence: CDR1 SGHDN, CDR2 FVKESK. CDR3 length: 13 residues. CDR3 protein: CASSHGGVYGYTF. CDR3 in DNA: TGTGCCAGCAGCCACGGGGGGGTCTATGGCTACACCTTC. Full variable domain (missing parts from reference TRBV14 and TRBJ1-2): EAGVTQFPSHSVIEKGQTVTLRCDPISGHDNLYWYRRVMGKEIKFLLHFVKESKQDESGMPNNRFLAERTGGTYSTLKVQPAELEDSGVYFCASSHGGVYGYTFGSGTRLTVV.

The chain joins TRBV28 to TRBJ1-4; TRBD1 aligns across 9 bases. The V segment lost 5 bases and the J segment 7 bases; nucleotides outside the gene matches: 11. The CDR3 has 16 amino acids. Germline V CDR1 and CDR2: MDHEN, SYDVKM. The CDR3 nucleotides read TGTGCCAGCAGTCGGGGGGGACAGGGACGTATTGAAAAACTGTTTTTT. It codes for CASSRGGQGRIEKLFF.

The chain combines TRBV6-1 with TRBJ2-4; D is perhaps TRBD2 (5 bases). Deletions cut 1 base from V and 12 bases from J, with 19 bases between. This CDR3 contains 15 residues. Per germline, CDR1 MNHNS and CDR2 SASEGT. CDR3 sequence: CASSEGSSRIRHQYF. In nucleotides, the CDR3 is TGTGCCAGCAGTGAAGGGTCTAGCCGGATCCGCCATCAGTACTTC.

The chain links TRBV6-6 to TRBJ2-3; 14 bases are a match to TRBD2. V dropped 5 bases and J dropped 10; count of bases not matched to a gene: 8. This CDR3 comprises 15 residues. Germline CDR1 reads MNHNY; CDR2 reads SVGAGI (reference sequence). The CDR3 coding sequence is TGTGCCAGCAGTCCGGGACTAGCGGGAGAGGGGGCGCAGTATTTT. It is translated as CASSPGLAGEGAQYF.

This chain connects TRBV27 to TRBJ1-2; D not certain. Germline lookup yields CDR1 MNHEY and CDR2 SMNVEV (reference sequence). V was pared by 3 bases and J by 2 bases, with 7 bases between. The length of the CDR3 is 13 residues. The CDR3 DNA reads as TGTGCCAGCAGTTTGACTAACAACTATGGCTACACCTTC. Its translation: CASSLTNNYGYTF.

V is TRBV7-8 and J is TRBJ2-7; 9 bases line up with TRBD2. Germline V gene lookup returns CDR1 SGHVS and CDR2 FQNEAQ. The V gene end was trimmed by 4 bases and the J gene end by 1 base; junction bases not matched to a gene: 11. The CDR3 sequence is 17 residues long. CDR3: CASSWDSASGKSYEQYF. In DNA form, the CDR3 reads TGTGCCAGCAGCTGGGATTCGGCTAGCGGGAAGTCCTACGAGCAGTACTTC.

The genes are TRBV28 and TRBJ2-1, with 11 bases that match TRBD2. The germline gives CDR1 MDHEN, CDR2 SYDVKM. The CDR3 runs 15 residues. Losses at the gene ends were 5 bases for V and 7 bases for J; bases not matched to a gene: 7. The CDR3 DNA is TGTGCCAGCAGTAGTAGCGGGGGGGCCGATAATGAGCAGTTCTTC. Its protein product is CASSSSGGADNEQFF.

The chain links TRBV6-5 to TRBJ2-1; 9 nucleotides line up with TRBD2. The CDR3 has 15 amino acids. The germline gives CDR1 MNHEY, CDR2 SVGAGI. Germline trimming cut 4 bases from V and 8 bases from J; bases unmatched to any gene: 9. The CDR3 coding sequence is TGTGCCAGCAGTTGGGTAGCGGGAGTACTGTATGAGCAGTTCTTC. It encodes CASSWVAGVLYEQFF.

CDR3 region: CAWRTSGRPGTGELFF. The CDR3 DNA is TGTGCCTGGAGGACCAGCGGGAGGCCAGGAACCGGGGAGCTGTTTTTT. The chain has TRBV30 and TRBJ2-2; 9 bases match TRBD2. Germline CDR1 GTSNPN, CDR2 SVGIG (reference sequence). J gave up 5 bases and V 3 bases, and 10 bases lay outside the gene matches. This CDR3 has 16 amino acids.